The 18 T cell receptor beta chains listed next were all sequenced from one sample in a study of shared clonotypes between healthy human individuals. Data came from immunoSEQ multiplex PCR; TCRdb stores just in-frame clones and leaves some out. The sample holds under 1,100,000 clones, under 80% seen once. What was sequenced was memory CD4+ T cells sorted from blood. Subset specified: CD45RA-negative fraction. The receptor source for this set is a man between 18 and 29 years old in good health.

The rearrangement joins TRBV19 to TRBJ2-1; D gene uncertain. This CDR3 has 13 amino acids. The germline gives CDR1 LNHDA, CDR2 SQIVND (reference sequence). V was trimmed by 3 bases and J by 4 bases, leaving 7 bases between them. This CDR3 reads CASSIGLYNEQFF. CDR3 nucleotide sequence: TGTGCCAGTAGTATCGGGCTATACAATGAGCAGTTCTTC.

The chain employs TRBV30 and TRBJ2-5; possibly TRBD1 or TRBD2 for D (5 bases each). Germline CDR1 reads GTSNPN; CDR2 reads SVGIG (reference sequence). CDR3 length equals 13 residues. V lost 8 bases and J 3 bases, leaving 16 bases between the germline ends. CDR3 residues: CATSTGTEETQYF. The CDR3 DNA reads TGTGCCACGTCAACCGGGACGGAAGAGACCCAGTACTTC. Looking up the rest from reference TRBV30 and TRBJ2-5 gives the full variable domain: SQTIHQWPATLVQPVGSPLSLECTVEGTSNPNLYWYRQAAGRGLQLLFYSVGIGQISSEVPQNLSASRPQDRQFILSSKKLLLSDSGFYLCATSTGTEETQYFGPGTRLLVL.

The V call is TRBV6-6, the J call TRBJ2-2; D might be TRBD2 (5 bases). CDR1 and CDR2 (germline): MNHNY, SVGAGI (reference sequence). V lost 7 bases and J 3 bases, leaving 6 bases between the germline ends. The CDR3 runs 12 residues. The CDR3 nucleotides are TGTGCCAGCACGCGGGACACCGGGGAGCTGTTTTTT. It specifies CASTRDTGELFF.

This sequence joins TRBV18 and TRBJ2-2; 11 positions match TRBD2. Germline V lookup: CDR1 KGHSH, CDR2 LQKENI. Trimming took 1 base from V and 4 from J; bases not matched to a gene: 14. This CDR3 is built from 20 residues. This chain's CDR3 is CASSPLGLAGLFWGTGELFF. CDR3 sequence (DNA): TGTGCCAGCTCACCACTCGGACTAGCGGGTCTCTTTTGGGGCACCGGGGAGCTGTTTTTT.

The chain has TRBV28 and TRBJ2-3; 9 nucleotides match TRBD2. This CDR3 is 16 amino acids long. V was pared by 2 bases and J by 4 bases, with 7 bases of the junction left unmatched. Germline V gene lookup returns CDR1 MDHEN and CDR2 SYDVKM. The CDR3, as DNA: TGTGCCAGCAGTTTAGCCGCGCGGGGGGGCCCAGATACGCAGTATTTT. Protein: CASSLAARGGPDTQYF.

The table lists this clone with a few counts. The chain uses TRBV10-1 and TRBJ2-7; 7 bases fit TRBD2. Looked up from germline, CDR1 is WNHNN and CDR2 is SYGVQD (reference sequence). The CDR3 is made up of 13 amino acids. V shed 3 bases, J shed 5 bases, and the junction held 4 bases outside the gene matches. For the CDR3, the DNA is TGCGCCAGCAGTGATTTTGCGGGGGACGAGCAGTACTTC. Its protein product is CASSDFAGDEQYF.

The gene calls are TRBV7-9 and TRBJ2-1; D is tentatively TRBD1 or TRBD2 (6 bases each). With 5 bases removed from V and 9 bases from J, the gap between germline ends came to 17 bases. The CDR3 consists of 14 residues. Germline V lookup: CDR1 SEHNR, CDR2 FQNEAQ (reference sequence). The CDR3 DNA reads as TGTGCCAGCAGCCCCCGCGGAGGGGGATCTGAGCAGTTCTTC. Its translation: CASSPRGGGSEQFF.

This clone was detected only a few times. The chain has TRBV7-9 and TRBJ1-1, with D possibly being TRBD1 (5 bases). Trimming shortened V by 2 bases and J by 6 bases, and 13 bases separated the two germline ends. Looked up from germline, CDR1 is SEHNR and CDR2 is FQNEAQ (reference sequence). This CDR3 has 14 amino acids. The CDR3 nucleotides are TGTGCCAGCAGCTTAACGGGACCCATTCCTGAAGCTTTCTTT. Translation: CASSLTGPIPEAFF.

This sequence joins TRBV9 and TRBJ2-3; weak D call: TRBD1 (6 bases). The CDR3 runs to 15 residues. V lost 2 bases to trimming and J lost 0 bases, with 10 bases between them. Germline V gene sequence: CDR1 SGDLS, CDR2 YYNGEE. CDR3 protein: CASSVGTPSTDTQYF. CDR3 nucleotides: TGTGCCAGCAGCGTGGGGACACCCAGCACAGATACGCAGTATTTT.

CDR3 DNA: TGTGCCAGCAGCCGTCGGTGGGGAAACACCATATATTTT. It specifies CASSRRWGNTIYF. V gene TRBV14 combines with J gene TRBJ1-3; the D is unclear. This CDR3 has 13 residues. V gave up 4 bases and J gave up 4 bases, with 8 bases separating them. Germline values: CDR1 SGHDN, CDR2 FVKESK.

In its sample, this clone was seen a few times. J is TRBJ1-1 and V is TRBV6-5, with D unresolved. V was pared by 2 bases and J by 0 bases, with 10 bases between. The CDR3 sequence is 15 residues long. Per germline, CDR1 MNHEY and CDR2 SVGAGI. The CDR3 region has the DNA TGTGCCAGCAGTTACCGCGGACGGTTGAACACTGAAGCTTTCTTT. This gives the protein CASSYRGRLNTEAFF.

This clone was observed at least ten times. The rearrangement uses TRBV5-5 and TRBJ2-7; 8 nucleotides align to TRBD1. The ends lost 4 bases at V and 1 base at J; junction bases unmatched: 13. Germline V gene lookup returns CDR1 SGHKS and CDR2 YYEKEE (reference sequence). This CDR3 has 17 amino acids. In DNA form, the CDR3 reads TGTGCCAGCAGCCAATTGACCTCCGGGACAGGTTCCTACGAGCAGTACTTC. Its protein product is CASSQLTSGTGSYEQYF.

The rearrangement links TRBV30 to TRBJ2-5; D unclear. Trimming removed 5 bases at V and 5 bases at J, with 9 bases between. The CDR3 loop spans 11 amino acids. Looked up from germline, CDR1 is GTSNPN and CDR2 is SVGIG (reference sequence). CDR3 DNA: TGTGCCTGGGCTAAACGGGAGACCCAGTACTTC. Amino acid sequence: CAWAKRETQYF.

V and J are TRBV6-4 and TRBJ1-6; D is possibly TRBD1 (5 bases). The CDR3 has 14 amino acids. CDR1 is MRHNA and CDR2 is SNTAGT in the germline V gene. V lost 4 bases to trimming and J lost 8 bases, with 12 bases between them. As DNA, the CDR3 is TGTGCCAGCAGTGTAGGGGCGGCCCATTCACCCCTCCACTTT. Amino acids: CASSVGAAHSPLHF.

The chain couples TRBV20-1 to TRBJ1-2; TRBD1 is a possible D gene (5 bases). Trimming removed 6 bases at V and 8 bases at J, with 10 bases between. From germline, CDR1 is DFQATT and CDR2 SNEGSKA (reference sequence). The CDR3 is 10 residues long. Here the CDR3 reads CSAQEGGYTF. CDR3 coding DNA: TGCAGTGCCCAAGAGGGGGGCTACACCTTC.

This clone has a single count. The chain has TRBV6-4 and TRBJ1-2; D gene ambiguous. V dropped 8 bases and J dropped 1 base, with 11 bases sitting between them. CDR3 length equals 13 residues. Germline V gene data show CDR1 as MRHNA and CDR2 as SNTAGT. CDR3 loop: CASAIQVNYGYTF. DNA of the CDR3: TGTGCCAGCGCCATTCAGGTTAACTATGGCTACACCTTC.

V is TRBV10-2 and J is TRBJ1-5; D ambiguous. Between the trimmed V and J ends, which lost 3 bases and 1 base, there was a span of 10 bases. From germline, CDR1 is WSHSY and CDR2 SAAADI. The CDR3 is 15 residues long. The CDR3 region is CASSDLVGSNQPQHF. The CDR3 coding sequence is TGCGCCAGCAGTGACTTGGTGGGGAGCAATCAGCCCCAGCATTTT.

This clone was picked up one time. The chain recombines TRBV10-1 with TRBJ2-1; D is ambiguous. CDR1 WNHNN and CDR2 SYGVQD come from the germline V gene (reference sequence). There are 12 residues in the CDR3. Deletions cut 0 bases from V and 10 bases from J, with 7 bases between. CDR3 protein: CASSESTGEQFF. CDR3 coding DNA: TGCGCCAGCAGTGAGTCGACCGGAGAGCAGTTCTTC.